A single sample gave rise to the 29 T cell receptor beta chains below, sequenced in a study of PD-L1 blockade in urothelial cancer. Assay used: immunoSEQ multiplex PCR; TCRdb lists only in-frame clones, some missing. The table has more than 85,000 clones, roughly nine tenths seen once. The material was PBMCs, obtained around atezolizumab (anti-PD-L1) treatment. Receptors originate from a woman of 80 years or more with urothelial cancer.

V gene TRBV4-1 combines with J gene TRBJ2-7, with D perhaps matching TRBD1 (5 bases). The CDR3 has 15 amino acids. The germline CDR1 and CDR2 sequences are MGHRA and YSYEKL. V lost 0 bases and J 4 bases, leaving 13 bases between the germline ends. Written as DNA, the CDR3 is TGCGCCAGCAGCCAAGATATGGCAGGGCTGTACGAGCAGTACTTC. Protein product: CASSQDMAGLYEQYF.

The chain carries TRBV6-1 and TRBJ2-3, with 9 nucleotides matching TRBD2. V gave up 5 bases and J gave up 3 bases; unmatched junction bases: 6. Germline lookup yields CDR1 MNHNS and CDR2 SASEGT. The CDR3 contains 15 residues. The CDR3 DNA reads TGTGCCAGCAGTTCCCGACTAGCGGTAACAGATACGCAGTATTTT. As protein: CASSSRLAVTDTQYF.

This rearrangement joins TRBV27 to TRBJ2-7, with D perhaps TRBD2 (6 bases). The CDR3 sequence is 14 residues long. V lost 5 bases and J lost 6, with 17 bases in between. Germline CDR1 is MNHEY and CDR2 is SMNVEV (reference sequence). The DNA for the CDR3 is TGTGCCAGCAGTCCACGACTAGGAGGTTCCGAGCAGTACTTC. Its protein product is CASSPRLGGSEQYF.

The rearrangement uses TRBV19 and TRBJ2-1; 8 bases match TRBD2. This CDR3 contains 17 residues. CDR1 LNHDA and CDR2 SQIVND come from the germline V gene (reference sequence). The J segment lost 9 bases and the V segment lost 5 bases, leaving 18 bases of the junction unmatched. This CDR3 reads CASSLRSSGVPGAEQFF. In nucleotides, the CDR3 is TGTGCCAGTAGTCTCCGTAGTAGCGGGGTACCAGGAGCTGAGCAGTTCTTC.

The V gene is TRBV4-1, the J gene TRBJ2-3; 10 positions match TRBD2. CDR3 length equals 16 residues. CDR1 and CDR2 from the germline V gene are MGHRA and YSYEKL. Trimming removed 0 bases from V and 1 base from J; junction bases left unmatched: 1. CDR3 DNA: TGCGCCAGCAGCCAAGAAGCGGGAGGGCGCACAGATACGCAGTATTTT. Encoded protein: CASSQEAGGRTDTQYF.

The chain employs TRBV27 and TRBJ1-1, with 8 positions matching TRBD1. Germline-derived CDR1 and CDR2 are MNHEY and SMNVEV (reference sequence). Trimming cost V 2 bases and J 5 bases; bases outside gene matches: 4. The CDR3 is made up of 14 amino acids. CDR3 residues: CASSLLTGGTEAFF. The CDR3, as DNA: TGTGCCAGCAGTTTACTTACAGGGGGTACTGAAGCTTTCTTT.

V and J are TRBV27 and TRBJ1-3, with 9 bases lining up with TRBD1. This CDR3 is built from 16 residues. After removal of 6 bases from V and 4 bases from J, the junction contained 10 bases not matched to a gene. Germline V gene data show CDR1 as MNHEY and CDR2 as SMNVEV (reference sequence). CDR3 loop: CASSLQGAAPGNTIYF. The CDR3 bases are TGTGCCAGCAGCCTACAGGGGGCTGCGCCCGGAAACACCATATATTTT.

The chain recombines TRBV29-1 with TRBJ2-7; D might be TRBD2 (6 bases). Germline V CDR1 and CDR2: SQVTM, ANQGSEA. V was pared by 2 bases and J by 0 bases, with 14 bases between. CDR3 length: 15 residues. The CDR3 coding sequence is TGCAGCGTTGAAAGATTTAGCGGAAACTCCTACGAGCAGTACTTC. Encoded protein: CSVERFSGNSYEQYF.

This chain connects TRBV18 to TRBJ1-1, with D perhaps matching TRBD1 (6 bases). Trimming took 5 bases from V and 3 from J, leaving 10 bases between them. CDR3 length equals 13 residues. Per germline, CDR1 KGHSH and CDR2 LQKENI. Here the CDR3 DNA reads TGTGCCAGCTCAACGGACAGATACACTGAAGCTTTCTTT. Translation gives CASSTDRYTEAFF.

The CDR3: CASSSSGRAGEQFF. The DNA of the CDR3 is TGTGCCAGCAGCAGTAGCGGGAGGGCGGGGGAGCAGTTCTTC. The chain couples TRBV7-3 to TRBJ2-1; 11 bases line up with TRBD2. The germline V gene encodes CDR1 SGHTA and CDR2 FQGTGA. Germline trimming cut 5 bases from V and 10 bases from J; bases unmatched to any gene: 7. CDR3 length: 14 residues.

This clone has more than one count but fewer than ten. The genes are TRBV27 and TRBJ2-7, with 7 bases matching TRBD1. The ends lost 6 bases at V and 3 bases at J; junction bases unmatched: 8. The length of the CDR3 is 14 residues. CDR1 MNHEY and CDR2 SMNVEV come from the germline V gene (reference sequence). The CDR3 region has the DNA TGTGCCAGCAGCAAGGTGGGACAGAGCTACGAGCAGTACTTC. It translates to CASSKVGQSYEQYF.

This chain links TRBV27 with TRBJ1-1; D may be TRBD1 (5 bases). Trimming shortened V by 5 bases and J by 3 bases, and 7 bases separated the two germline ends. Germline CDR1 MNHEY, CDR2 SMNVEV (reference sequence). The CDR3 spans 12 residues. Here the CDR3 DNA reads TGTGCCAGCAGTGGGGGGTACACTGAAGCTTTCTTT. This codes for CASSGGYTEAFF.

The chain employs TRBV6-1 and TRBJ2-1, with 12 bases fitting TRBD2. Germline CDR1 reads MNHNS; CDR2 reads SASEGT. Trimming removed 11 bases from V and 9 bases from J; junction bases left unmatched: 8. This CDR3 has 13 amino acids. The CDR3 spells CACRLAGGPEQFF. Written as DNA, the CDR3 is TGTGCCTGCCGGCTAGCGGGAGGGCCTGAGCAGTTCTTC.

This chain links TRBV9 with TRBJ2-7; 13 bases map to TRBD2. Germline lookup yields CDR1 SGDLS and CDR2 YYNGEE. J gave up 0 bases and V 4 bases, and 13 bases lay outside the gene matches. CDR3 length equals 19 residues. The DNA for the CDR3 is TGTGCCAGCAGCCCCCGGACTAGCGGGAGCCATGCGAGCTCCTACGAGCAGTACTTC. Amino acid sequence: CASSPRTSGSHASSYEQYF.

The chain has TRBV5-4 and TRBJ2-3, with TRBD1 identical over 8 bases. Unmatched junction bases numbered 4, after V lost 4 bases and J lost 0 bases. This CDR3 has 15 amino acids. Germline loops: CDR1 SGHNT, CDR2 YYREEE (reference sequence). Here the CDR3 DNA reads TGTGCCAGCAGCAGGGGACAGGCAAGCACAGATACGCAGTATTTT. This translates into CASSRGQASTDTQYF.

This chain links TRBV5-8 with TRBJ1-5; unclear D gene. The germline V gene has CDR1 SGHTS and CDR2 YDEGEE. The V gene lost 4 bases and the J gene lost 5 bases, with 16 bases spanning the gap. This CDR3 spans 15 amino acids. The DNA of the CDR3 is TGTGCCAGCAGCGGCGACGGGGAGTGGGATCAGCCCCAGCATTTT. Amino acids: CASSGDGEWDQPQHF.

This clone occurred once. The chain recombines TRBV25-1 with TRBJ2-5; TRBD2 matches 11 bases. J was trimmed by 7 bases and V by 7 bases; bases with no gene match: 11. The CDR3 consists of 15 residues. Germline V gene lookup returns CDR1 MGHDK and CDR2 SYGVNS. CDR3 coding DNA: TGTGCCAGCACTTCCGGGACTAGCGGCTTACGGACCCAGTACTTC. It translates to CASTSGTSGLRTQYF.

The chain is built from TRBV5-5 and TRBJ1-5, with 11 bases aligning to TRBD1. The CDR3 covers 16 residues. V lost 4 bases, J lost 9 bases, and 12 bases stayed unmatched. Germline V gene sequence: CDR1 SGHKS, CDR2 YYEKEE (reference sequence). In DNA form, the CDR3 reads TGTGCCAGCAGCGTAACCCACGGGACAGGGGGTGGGCCCCAGCATTTT. This encodes CASSVTHGTGGGPQHF.

The chain recombines TRBV7-9 with TRBJ1-2; D is ambiguous. In germline, CDR1 is SEHNR, CDR2 FQNEAQ (reference sequence). CDR3 length: 13 amino acids. V lost 5 bases and J lost 2, with 9 bases in between. CDR3: CASSQDTNYGYTF. DNA of the CDR3: TGTGCCAGCAGCCAAGACACCAACTATGGCTACACCTTC.

The chain recombines TRBV6-1 with TRBJ2-7; 7 bases are a match to TRBD1. CDR1 is MNHNS, CDR2 SASEGT, per germline. Germline trimming cut 6 bases from V and 4 bases from J; bases unmatched to any gene: 6. The CDR3 is 13 amino acids. In nucleotides, the CDR3 is TGTGCCAGCAGGAGGGGACAGTCTTACGAGCAGTACTTC. Translating it yields CASRRGQSYEQYF.

The chain recombines TRBV2 with TRBJ2-7; D not resolved. Per germline, CDR1 SNHLY and CDR2 FYNNEI. The CDR3 length is 12 residues. The V end was cut by 7 bases, the J end by 6 bases, with 13 bases between. The chain's CDR3 is CASNLSGREQYF. The CDR3 DNA is TGTGCCAGCAATCTTTCTGGGCGCGAGCAGTACTTC. The whole variable domain, remainder taken from reference TRBV2 and TRBJ2-7, is EPEVTQTPSHQVTQMGQEVILRCVPISNHLYFYWYRQILGQKVEFLVSFYNNEISEKSEIFDDQFSVERPDGSNFTLKIRSTKLEDSAMYFCASNLSGREQYFGPGTRLTVT.

This chain links TRBV7-3 with TRBJ2-1, with a possible D match to TRBD2 (5 bases). Germline V gene sequence: CDR1 SGHTA, CDR2 FQGTGA. CDR3 length: 13 residues. V was clipped by 5 bases and J by 6 bases, with 11 bases between them. CDR3 bases: TGTGCCAGCAGCCGGGGAGCTACCAATGAGCAGTTCTTC. Protein: CASSRGATNEQFF.

The CDR3 nucleotides read TGTGCCAGCAGTCTCCAGACAGGGGAGTATGGCTACACCTTC. The encoded protein is CASSLQTGEYGYTF. The chain employs TRBV28 and TRBJ1-2; 8 bases fit TRBD1. The CDR3 runs to 14 residues. With V trimmed by 5 bases and J by 5 bases, 7 bases remained unmatched. Germline CDR1 and CDR2: MDHEN and SYDVKM.

The rearrangement uses TRBV6-6 and TRBJ2-5; 14 positions agree with TRBD2. This CDR3 is built from 16 residues. The V gene's germline CDR1 is MNHNY and CDR2 SVGAGI (reference sequence). V lost 6 bases, J lost 7 bases, and 10 bases stayed unmatched. CDR3 DNA: TGTGCCAGCAGCCAAGGGACTAGCGGGAGTCTGGGGACCCAGTACTTC. Translated: CASSQGTSGSLGTQYF.

This chain joins TRBV15 and TRBJ2-1, with 11 bases aligning to TRBD2. Per germline, CDR1 LNHNV and CDR2 YYDKDF (reference sequence). The CDR3 consists of 18 residues. Germline trimming cut 3 bases from V and 2 bases from J; bases unmatched to any gene: 9. CDR3 DNA sequence: TGTGCCACCAGCAGGGGGACTAGCGGAGCACTAGCCTACAATGAGCAGTTCTTC. Protein: CATSRGTSGALAYNEQFF.

The rearrangement links TRBV6-1 to TRBJ2-7; 8 nucleotides align to TRBD1. The CDR3 is 14 residues long. Germline loops: CDR1 MNHNS, CDR2 SASEGT. The V segment lost 2 bases and the J segment 2 bases; nucleotides outside the gene matches: 2. For the CDR3, the DNA is TGTGCCAGCAGTGAACCGACAGGGGCCTACGAGCAGTACTTC. It translates to CASSEPTGAYEQYF.

The V call is TRBV7-2, the J call TRBJ2-7; TRBD2 matches at 7 bases. V shed 1 base and J 4 bases; nucleotides not matched to a gene: 7. Germline loops: CDR1 SGHTA, CDR2 FQGNSA. The CDR3 is 15 residues long. This CDR3 reads CASSLEAGPSYEQYF. As DNA, the CDR3 is TGTGCCAGCAGCTTAGAAGCGGGACCTTCTTACGAGCAGTACTTC.

V and J are TRBV9 and TRBJ1-1, with TRBD1 identical over 7 bases. Germline values: CDR1 SGDLS, CDR2 YYNGEE. The CDR3 runs to 15 residues. The V and J ends lost 4 bases and 0 bases, in that order; junction bases with no gene match: 6. The CDR3 bases are TGTGCCAGCAGCCCGACAGGGAACCTGAACACTGAAGCTTTCTTT. Translation gives CASSPTGNLNTEAFF.

This chain joins TRBV19 and TRBJ1-1; the match to TRBD1 covers 8 bases. V gave up 7 bases and J gave up 10 bases; unmatched junction bases: 20. Germline CDR1 reads LNHDA; CDR2 reads SQIVND (reference sequence). The CDR3 length is 16 residues. CDR3 loop: CASTPRAGQGGLRAFF. CDR3 in DNA: TGTGCCAGTACCCCTAGAGCCGGACAGGGTGGTCTGCGAGCTTTCTTT.